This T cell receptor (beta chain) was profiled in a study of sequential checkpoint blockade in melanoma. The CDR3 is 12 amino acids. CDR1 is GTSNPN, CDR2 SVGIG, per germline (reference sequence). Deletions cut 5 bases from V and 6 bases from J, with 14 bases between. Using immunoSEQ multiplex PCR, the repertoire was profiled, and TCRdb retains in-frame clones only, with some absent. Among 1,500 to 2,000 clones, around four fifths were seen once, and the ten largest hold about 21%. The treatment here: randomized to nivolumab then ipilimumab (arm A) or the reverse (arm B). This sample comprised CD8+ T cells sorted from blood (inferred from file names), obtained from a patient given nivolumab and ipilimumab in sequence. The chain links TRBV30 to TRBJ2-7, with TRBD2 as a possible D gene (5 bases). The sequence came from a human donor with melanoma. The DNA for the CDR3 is TGTGCCTGGGAACTAGTTTCGGGCGAGCAGTACTTC. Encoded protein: CAWELVSGEQYF.